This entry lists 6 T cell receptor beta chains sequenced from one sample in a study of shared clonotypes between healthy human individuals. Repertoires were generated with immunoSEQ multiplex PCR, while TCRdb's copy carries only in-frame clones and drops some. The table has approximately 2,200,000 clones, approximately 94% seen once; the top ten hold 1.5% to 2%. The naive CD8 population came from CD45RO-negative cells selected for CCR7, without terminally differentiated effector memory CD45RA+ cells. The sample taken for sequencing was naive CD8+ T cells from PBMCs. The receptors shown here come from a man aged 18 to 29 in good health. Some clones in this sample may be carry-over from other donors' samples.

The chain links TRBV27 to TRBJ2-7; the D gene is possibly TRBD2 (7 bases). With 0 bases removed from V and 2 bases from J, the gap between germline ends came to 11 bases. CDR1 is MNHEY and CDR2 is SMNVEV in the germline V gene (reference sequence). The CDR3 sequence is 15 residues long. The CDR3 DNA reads TGTGCCAGCAGTTTATCGGGGGGGGGCGCCTACGAGCAGTACTTC. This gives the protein CASSLSGGGAYEQYF.

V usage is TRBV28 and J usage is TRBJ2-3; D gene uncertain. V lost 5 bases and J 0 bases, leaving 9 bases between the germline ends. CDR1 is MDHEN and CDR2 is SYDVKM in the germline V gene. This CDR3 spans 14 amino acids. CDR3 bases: TGTGCCAGCAGTGGACCTCAAAGCACAGATACGCAGTATTTT. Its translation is CASSGPQSTDTQYF.

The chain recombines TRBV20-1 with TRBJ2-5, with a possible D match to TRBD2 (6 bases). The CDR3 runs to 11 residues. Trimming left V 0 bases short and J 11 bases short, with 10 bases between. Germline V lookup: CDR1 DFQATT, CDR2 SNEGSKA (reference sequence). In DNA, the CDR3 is TGCAGTGCTAGAGATTTACGGGAGCAGTACTTC. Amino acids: CSARDLREQYF.

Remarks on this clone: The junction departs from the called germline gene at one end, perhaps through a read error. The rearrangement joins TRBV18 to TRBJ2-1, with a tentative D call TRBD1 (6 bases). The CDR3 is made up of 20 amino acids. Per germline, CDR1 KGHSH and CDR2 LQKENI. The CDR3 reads CASSSPGTFDSDSSYNEQFF. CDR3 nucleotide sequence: TGTGCCAGCTCATCACCCGGGACATTCGATTCTGATAGCTCCTACAATGAGCAGTTCTTC.

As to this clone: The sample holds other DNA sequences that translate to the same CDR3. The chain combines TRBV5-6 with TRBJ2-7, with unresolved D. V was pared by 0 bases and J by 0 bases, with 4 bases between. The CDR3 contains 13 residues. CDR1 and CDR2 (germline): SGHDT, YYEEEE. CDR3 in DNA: TGTGCCAGCAGCTTGGAATCCTCCTACGAGCAGTACTTC. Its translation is CASSLESSYEQYF. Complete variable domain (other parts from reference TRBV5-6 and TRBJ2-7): DAGVTQSPTHLIKTRGQQVTLRCSPKSGHDTVSWYQQALGQGPQFIFQYYEEEERQRGNFPDRFSGHQFPNYSSELNVNALLLGDSALYLCASSLESSYEQYFGPGTRLTVT.

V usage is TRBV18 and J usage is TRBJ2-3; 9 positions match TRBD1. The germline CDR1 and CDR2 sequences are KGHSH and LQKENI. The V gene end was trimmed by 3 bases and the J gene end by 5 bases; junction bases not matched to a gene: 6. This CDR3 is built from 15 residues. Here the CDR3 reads CASSPDRGQVDTQYF. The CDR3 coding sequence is TGTGCCAGCTCACCGGACAGGGGCCAGGTAGATACGCAGTATTTT.